The 7 T cell receptor beta chains given below trace back to one sample, sequenced in a study of identical twins. One entry per CDR3 protein, called by TCRdb with MiXCR from the 5' RACE reads. The sample yields approximately 1.8 million distinct CDR3 sequences, more than 30% seen once. The sample taken for sequencing was cord blood. These receptors were obtained from a newborn girl in good health.

This clonotype was detected a few times. The chain recombines TRBV9 with TRBJ2-3; 11 positions match TRBD2. Germline V lookup: CDR1 SGDLS, CDR2 YYNGEE. CDR3 length: 16 residues. V lost 0 bases and J lost 3; bases outside the gene matches: 3. CDR3 sequence (DNA): TGTGCCAGCAGCGTAGTTAGCGGGGGGGTAACAGATACGCAGTATTTT. It is translated as CASSVVSGGVTDTQYF.

This clonotype was seen more than once but under ten times. V is TRBV28 and J is TRBJ2-1, with 9 bases lining up with TRBD2. The CDR3 covers 16 residues. The V and J ends lost 7 bases and 4 bases, in that order; junction bases with no gene match: 11. Germline V gives CDR1 MDHEN, CDR2 SYDVKM. The CDR3: CASTARGGRGYNEQFF. CDR3 nucleotide sequence: TGTGCCAGCACCGCGCGGGGGGGCCGGGGTTACAATGAGCAGTTCTTC.

This clonotype appeared many times. V gene TRBV3-1 combines with J gene TRBJ2-3, with D perhaps TRBD1 (6 bases). CDR3 length: 12 residues. Germline V gene data show CDR1 as LGHDT and CDR2 as YNNKEL (reference sequence). Trimming cost V 2 bases and J 11 bases, with 11 bases left between them. The DNA of the CDR3 is TGTGCCAGCAGCCAAAGTAAGGGACAGCAGTATTTT. Its translation is CASSQSKGQQYF.

The CDR3 nucleotides are TGCAGTGCTAGAGATTTTCGTTCGAGCAGCACAGATACGCAGTATTTT. Its translation is CSARDFRSSSTDTQYF. This chain uses TRBV20-1 with TRBJ2-3; no clear D gene. The V end lost 0 bases, the J end lost 0 bases, and 13 bases lay between the germline ends. Per germline, CDR1 DFQATT and CDR2 SNEGSKA (reference sequence). This CDR3 has 16 residues.

V is TRBV28 and J is TRBJ1-2; maybe TRBD1 (5 bases). The germline V gene encodes CDR1 MDHEN and CDR2 SYDVKM. The ends were cut back, 8 bases at V and 4 bases at J, with 20 bases in the middle. CDR3 size: 15 residues. This CDR3 reads CASVIALRGVYGYTF. CDR3 nucleotide sequence: TGTGCCAGCGTTATCGCACTTAGGGGAGTCTATGGCTACACCTTC.

This clonotype was seen more than once but under ten times. One end of the junction fails to match germline, which may point to a read error. The chain uses TRBV10-3 and TRBJ1-1; D is unresolved. CDR1 is ENHRY, CDR2 SYGVKD, per germline. This CDR3 spans 15 amino acids. CDR3 coding DNA: TGTGCCATCAGCGAGTCTCCAGGTTTGCCCACTGAAGCTTTCTTT. This translates into CAISESPGLPTEAFF.

This clonotype was seen a few times. This chain links TRBV11-1 with TRBJ2-3, with TRBD2 matching 10 bases. The CDR3 totals 15 residues. Germline lookup yields CDR1 SGHAT and CDR2 FQDESV (reference sequence). J was trimmed by 8 bases and V by 2 bases; bases with no gene match: 7. This CDR3 is CASSLRSGGAGTQYF. As DNA, the CDR3 is TGTGCCAGCAGCTTACGAAGCGGGGGGGCTGGTACGCAGTATTTT.